The 31 T cell receptor beta chains below come from one sample, sequenced in a study of tumor-infiltrating lymphocytes in primary liver carcinoma. Unsorted bulk tissue, about 20-32 mg of it, served as the source for co-extraction of RNA and DNA. Synthesis of TCR beta cDNA was carried out from about 500 ng total RNA with a constant-region primer. Libraries covering TCR beta were generated through three nested multiplex PCR rounds (using a slightly modified ARM-PCR). Running approximately 10 cycles apiece, the first two PCR rounds relied on TRBV1-TRBV30 forward primers together with a C-beta reverse primer. TCRdb fed the multiplex PCR reads into MiXCR, producing one record per CDR3 protein. The sample holds around 100,000 distinct CDR3 sequences, about 67% seen once. The sequenced material came from liver tumor tissue from sampling region 2. Noted subset: tumor region T2, inferior pole. The origin of the receptors is an older woman with primary liver carcinoma and hepatitis B virus infection.

The chain links TRBV5-1 to TRBJ1-2, with D unclear. Per the germline V gene, CDR1 is SGHRS and CDR2 is YFSETQ. The CDR3 totals 14 residues. Trimming took off 1 base at V and 0 bases at J, with 7 bases between the two ends. This CDR3 is CASSLSRANYGYTF. CDR3 nucleotides: TGCGCCAGCAGCTTGAGCCGAGCTAACTATGGCTACACCTTC.

Regarding this clonotype: Compared with germline, one end of the junction differs, possibly owing to a read error. The gene calls are TRBV30 and TRBJ1-5; D is uncertain. This CDR3 is built from 13 residues. Germline V gene sequence: CDR1 GTSNPN, CDR2 SVGIG (reference sequence). The CDR3 sequence: CALSVQGNQPQHF. CDR3 bases: TGTGCCTTGAGTGTCCAGGGCAATCAGCCCCAGCATTTT.

About this clonotype: The missing conserved phenylalanine or tryptophan at the end of this CDR3 makes a read error likely. The V call is TRBV29-1, the J call TRBJ2-7; D may be TRBD1 (6 bases). The CDR3 spans 11 residues. The V end was cut by 6 bases, the J end by 2 bases, with 8 bases between. From germline, CDR1 is SQVTM and CDR2 ANQGSEA. In nucleotides, the CDR3 is TGCAGCGTGGGGGCCACCTACGAGCAGTACTCA. It translates to CSVGATYEQYS.

This clonotype was counted at least ten times. The V and J genes are TRBV14 and TRBJ2-5, with 7 bases lining up with TRBD2. Losses at the gene ends were 4 bases for V and 4 bases for J; bases not matched to a gene: 6. The germline gives CDR1 SGHDN, CDR2 FVKESK. The CDR3 runs 14 residues. The CDR3 spells CASSPFGGRETQYF. The CDR3 nucleotides are TGTGCCAGCAGCCCGTTTGGCGGGAGAGAGACCCAGTACTTC.

Worth noting for this clonotype: Germline is not matched at one junction end, which may reflect a read error. The chain is built from TRBV25-1 and TRBJ2-1; D unresolved. Germline V lookup: CDR1 MGHDK, CDR2 SYGVNS. The CDR3 length is 15 residues. The CDR3 spells CASSSSARSYNEQFF. The CDR3 bases are TGTGCCAGCAGTTCATCCGCGCGCTCCTACAACGAGCAGTTCTTC.

Concerning this clonotype: No conserved phenylalanine or tryptophan is present at the end of the CDR3, so a read error is the likely explanation. The chain has TRBV28 and TRBJ2-4, with 11 bases fitting TRBD1. The length of the CDR3 is 16 residues. With 10 bases clipped from V and 3 bases from J, the junction kept 11 bases outside the gene matches. Germline CDR1 and CDR2: MDHEN and SYDVKM. This CDR3 reads CANSSRGQGGKNIQYS. In nucleotides, the CDR3 is TGTGCCAACAGCTCCAGGGGACAGGGGGGCAAAAACATTCAGTACTCC.

CDR3 amino acids: CASSYGRGSINEKLFF. As DNA, the CDR3 is TGTGCCAGCAGTTACGGCAGGGGGAGTATTAATGAAAAACTGTTTTTT. V usage is TRBV6-6 and J usage is TRBJ1-4; 7 bases agree with TRBD1. J lost 4 bases, V lost 2 bases, and 7 bases had no gene match. The germline gives CDR1 MNHNY, CDR2 SVGAGI (reference sequence). This CDR3 has 16 residues.

This clonotype has just a few counts. The chain uses TRBV24-1 and TRBJ2-5; the D is unclear. Germline V lookup: CDR1 KGHDR, CDR2 SFDVKD. The CDR3 runs to 16 residues. Trimming cost V 3 bases and J 6 bases, with 19 bases left between them. In DNA form, the CDR3 reads TGTGCCACCAGTGATCCCACCCTCGGACCTGTGCAGACCCAGTACTTC. It is translated as CATSDPTLGPVQTQYF.

The chain has TRBV4-2 and TRBJ1-6; D possibly corresponds to TRBD1 (6 bases). Looked up from germline, CDR1 is LGHNA and CDR2 is YNFKEQ. The V end was cut by 4 bases, the J end by 10 bases, with 17 bases between. The CDR3 is 15 amino acids. The CDR3 region has the DNA TGTGCCAGCAGCCCCCGGGACGGGGGGGCCTCACCCCTCCACTTT. Encoded protein: CASSPRDGGASPLHF.

This clonotype has at least ten counts. The chain employs TRBV30 and TRBJ2-2; perhaps TRBD2 as D (5 bases). This CDR3 has 14 amino acids. V dropped 0 bases and J dropped 6 bases, with 11 bases sitting between them. Germline CDR1 and CDR2: GTSNPN and SVGIG (reference sequence). Here the CDR3 reads CAWSVGLTSGELFF. The CDR3, as DNA: TGTGCCTGGAGTGTAGGACTCACCTCCGGGGAGCTGTTTTTT.

About this clonotype: This sequence may be a read error, since a much larger clone differs from it by one base. This chain links TRBV5-4 with TRBJ2-3; 7 bases fit TRBD2. Germline values: CDR1 SGHNT, CDR2 YYREEE (reference sequence). Trimming cost V 9 bases and J 5 bases; bases outside gene matches: 15. The CDR3 runs 15 residues. The CDR3 DNA sequence: TGTGCCATCAGTCCCCGCGGGAGTCGAGTAGATACGCAGTATTTT. Encoded protein: CAISPRGSRVDTQYF.

Note on this clonotype: At one of its ends the junction is not consistent with the germline gene, which may arise from a read error. V gene TRBV5-1 combines with J gene TRBJ1-1; 12 bases are a match to TRBD1. The CDR3 totals 14 residues. Germline V gene data show CDR1 as SGHRS and CDR2 as YFSETQ. DNA of the CDR3: TGCGCCAGCAGCCCCGGGACAGGGGGCACTGAAGCTTCCTTT. Amino acid sequence: CASSPGTGGTEASF.

In the case of this clonotype: This clone may be a read error of a much larger clone one base away. The J gene is TRBJ2-4, the V gene TRBV6-1; a weak D match, TRBD2 (5 bases). From germline, CDR1 is MNHNS and CDR2 SASEGT. This CDR3 is 16 amino acids long. V was cut by 3 bases and J by 0 bases, with 12 bases left in between. CDR3 DNA: TGTGCCAGCAGTGACATGAGCGGAGGAGCCAAAAACATTCAGTACTTC. Residues: CASSDMSGGAKNIQYF.

Of note for this clonotype: One end of the junction is discordant with germline, which a read error may explain. This chain uses TRBV6-6 with TRBJ2-1; D uncertain. Per germline, CDR1 MNHNY and CDR2 SVGAGI (reference sequence). The CDR3 totals 14 residues. The chain's CDR3 is CASSYSAVSNEQSF. In nucleotides, the CDR3 is TGTGCCAGCAGTTACTCGGCCGTCTCCAATGAGCAGTCCTTC.

This clonotype was counted once. The CDR3 does not close with the conserved phenylalanine or tryptophan, likely indicating a read error. The genes are TRBV4-1 and TRBJ1-6; 8 nucleotides agree with TRBD1. The CDR3 totals 17 residues. Germline CDR1 MGHRA, CDR2 YSYEKL. J was trimmed by 7 bases and V by 0 bases; bases with no gene match: 8. This CDR3 reads CASSQDPDRARNSPLHL. DNA for the CDR3: TGCGCCAGCAGCCAAGATCCGGACAGGGCCCGAAATTCACCCCTCCACTTA.

This clonotype was seen ten or more times. The CDR3 DNA is TGCGCCAGCAGCCCCGGGACTAGCGGCTTCACAGATACGCAGTATTTT. Its translation: CASSPGTSGFTDTQYF. The V call is TRBV5-1, the J call TRBJ2-3; 11 bases match TRBD2. The V gene end was trimmed by 4 bases and the J gene end by 2 bases; junction bases not matched to a gene: 6. This CDR3 is built from 16 residues. Germline V gene lookup returns CDR1 SGHRS and CDR2 YFSETQ.

In this sample, this clonotype is medium-sized (0.01 to 0.1%). This chain connects TRBV11-2 to TRBJ2-1; tentatively, D is TRBD2 (5 bases). Trimming shortened V by 3 bases and J by 2 bases, and 11 bases separated the two germline ends. From germline, CDR1 is SGHAT and CDR2 FQNNGV. The CDR3 length is 15 residues. CDR3 sequence reads: CASSFRTGTYNEQFF. The CDR3 bases are TGTGCCAGCAGCTTCCGGACGGGGACCTACAATGAGCAGTTCTTC.

The V gene is TRBV2, the J gene TRBJ2-7, with 7 bases aligning to TRBD2. Germline trimming cut 8 bases from V and 0 bases from J; bases unmatched to any gene: 10. Germline assignment: CDR1 SNHLY and CDR2 FYNNEI. This CDR3 has 15 amino acids. The CDR3 reads CASLVGGSRSYEQYF. CDR3 nucleotide sequence: TGTGCCAGCCTAGTGGGGGGGAGCCGCTCCTACGAGCAGTACTTC.

The V call is TRBV20-1, the J call TRBJ2-1; 8 positions match TRBD2. The V gene's germline CDR1 is DFQATT and CDR2 SNEGSKA (reference sequence). J lost 4 bases, V lost 3 bases, and 17 bases had no gene match. The CDR3 extends over 18 amino acids. The CDR3 DNA sequence: TGCAGTGCTAGGGAGGGAGGCGGATGGGCTAGCGGGTACAATGAGCAGTTCTTC. This encodes CSAREGGGWASGYNEQFF.

This clonotype appeared once. Germline and junction disagree at one end, which may indicate a read error. The chain carries TRBV29-1 and TRBJ2-1; no firm D call. The length of the CDR3 is 14 residues. The germline V gene has CDR1 SQVTM and CDR2 ANQGSEA. The CDR3 is CSVLPRGTYNEHFF. CDR3 nucleotide sequence: TGCAGCGTTCTCCCACGAGGCACCTATAATGAGCATTTCTTC.

The J gene is TRBJ2-3, the V gene TRBV11-2; 11 positions match TRBD2. From germline, CDR1 is SGHAT and CDR2 FQNNGV. The CDR3 contains 15 residues. V trimming: 9 bases; J trimming: 14 bases; junction bases outside the gene matches: 19. As DNA, the CDR3 is TGTGCCAGTAGCCCTGGACTAGCGGGCCCAGATAAGCGGTATTTT. It is translated as CASSPGLAGPDKRYF.

Within the sample, this clonotype is medium-sized. This sequence joins TRBV11-2 and TRBJ2-2; D might be TRBD2 (6 bases). The CDR3 sequence is 16 residues long. Germline loops: CDR1 SGHAT, CDR2 FQNNGV. The V end was cut by 3 bases, the J end by 5 bases, with 16 bases between. CDR3 nucleotide sequence: TGTGCCAGCAGCTTTGGTACGGCTAGCGCAACCGGGGAGCTGTTTTTT. Protein product: CASSFGTASATGELFF.

About this clonotype itself: Given a much more abundant clone one base away, this may be a read error. This CDR3 is missing its conserved last phenylalanine or tryptophan, likely due to a read error. The gene calls are TRBV7-8 and TRBJ2-7; perhaps TRBD1 as D (6 bases). Germline CDR1 and CDR2: SGHVS and FQNEAQ. V was pared by 5 bases and J by 6 bases, with 11 bases between. CDR3 length: 12 amino acids. CDR3 coding DNA: TGTGCCAGCAGCCCCGGACAGCTCGAGCAGTACCTC. This gives the protein CASSPGQLEQYL.

On this clonotype: The missing conserved phenylalanine or tryptophan at the end of this CDR3 makes a read error likely. The chain has TRBV6-6 and TRBJ2-3, with 7 bases aligning to TRBD2. Per germline, CDR1 MNHNY and CDR2 SVGAGI (reference sequence). This CDR3 is built from 18 residues. Trimming removed 0 bases from V and 1 base from J; junction bases left unmatched: 10. CDR3 DNA sequence: TGTGCCAGCAGTTACTCGCGCGGGAGCTCCAGAGGCACAGATACGCAGTATCTT. It yields the protein CASSYSRGSSRGTDTQYL.

V is TRBV6-5 and J is TRBJ2-5; perhaps TRBD2 as D (7 bases). Germline V gene sequence: CDR1 MNHEY, CDR2 SVGAGI. The CDR3 is 15 residues long. Deletions cut 5 bases from V and 4 bases from J, with 17 bases between. The CDR3 DNA is TGTGCCAGCAGTAACAGGGCTGGGGGGGCAGAGACCCAGTACTTC. Protein sequence: CASSNRAGGAETQYF.

V is TRBV7-8 and J is TRBJ2-1, with 11 bases fitting TRBD2. The CDR3 contains 19 residues. Germline values: CDR1 SGHVS, CDR2 FQNEAQ. V was clipped by 0 bases and J by 14 bases; unmatched bases: 21. CDR3 coding DNA: TGTGCCAGCAGCTTAGCGGCTCTGCGTAGTAGCGGGAGGGCCAGCGAAGAGTTCTTC. Translated, it gives CASSLAALRSSGRASEEFF. The whole variable domain, filled in from reference TRBV7-8 and TRBJ2-1, reads GAGVSQSPRYKVAKRGQDVALRCDPISGHVSLFWYQQALGQGPEFLTYFQNEAQLDKSGLPSDRFFAERPEGSVSTLKIQRTQQEDSAVYLCASSLAALRSSGRASEEFFGPGTRLTVL.

This clonotype was detected many times. CDR3 sequence reads: CSVASGSNEAFF. DNA of the CDR3: TGCAGCGTTGCGTCGGGCAGTAATGAAGCTTTCTTT. The V and J genes are TRBV29-1 and TRBJ1-1, with no clear D. The V gene lost 4 bases and the J gene lost 7 bases, with 13 bases spanning the gap. The CDR3 loop spans 12 amino acids. Germline assignment: CDR1 SQVTM and CDR2 ANQGSEA.

This clonotype was recorded many times. This sequence joins TRBV4-1 and TRBJ1-6; D gene uncertain. Germline CDR1 MGHRA, CDR2 YSYEKL. The CDR3 length is 17 residues. V lost 1 base to trimming and J lost 7 bases, with 17 bases between them. The CDR3 DNA is TGCGCCAGCAGCCAAGTTAGTGGCGGGCTTTCCAATTCACCCCTCCACTTT. Amino acids: CASSQVSGGLSNSPLHF.

A note on this clonotype: This clone may be a read error of a much larger clone one base away. The J gene is TRBJ1-1, the V gene TRBV12-3 or TRBV12-4; D not certain. The CDR3 is 10 residues long. DNA for the CDR3: TGTGCCAGCCGGAATGGTGAAACTTTCTTT. The encoded protein is CASRNGETFF.

As for this clonotype: One base away lies a much larger clone, so this may be a sequencing read error. V gene TRBV30 combines with J gene TRBJ1-1; possible D gene TRBD1, 5 bases. Germline V gene lookup returns CDR1 GTSNPN and CDR2 SVGIG (reference sequence). The CDR3 has 13 residues. CDR3 sequence: CDWSVTSGSYAFF. CDR3 bases: TGTGACTGGAGTGTAACTTCAGGGTCGTATGCTTTCTTT.

This clonotype was detected only a few times. The conserved final phenylalanine or tryptophan is absent from the CDR3, which likely points to a read error. The rearrangement uses TRBV11-3 and TRBJ2-7; tentatively, D is TRBD1 (5 bases). CDR1 is SGHNT and CDR2 is YENEEA in the germline V gene. The CDR3 is made up of 14 amino acids. Between the trimmed V and J ends, which lost 2 bases and 2 bases, there was a span of 10 bases. This chain's CDR3 is CASSLTKGPYEQYP. The CDR3 nucleotides read TGTGCCAGCAGCTTAACGAAGGGGCCCTACGAGCAGTACCCC.